The 13 T cell receptor beta chains given below trace back to one sample, sequenced in a study of T-cell reconstitution after alpha-beta-depleted transplantation in children. Unique molecular identifiers were incorporated into the prepared TCRbeta library. TCRdb re-called the PCR reads through MiXCR, storing one row per CDR3 protein. This sample has just under 350,000 distinct CDR3 sequences, with roughly 16% found just once. Sequencing was performed on PBMCs, mostly from graft donor cells, taken 360 days after TCRalphabeta/CD19-depleted stem cell transplant. These TCRs come from a male patient aged 2 to 10 who had a stem cell transplant for acute lymphoblastic leukemia, so the T cells may come from the graft donor.

A few counts support this clonotype. V usage is TRBV4-1 and J usage is TRBJ2-7; tentatively, D is TRBD2 (5 bases). The germline CDR1 and CDR2 sequences are MGHRA and YSYEKL. V was trimmed by 0 bases and J by 2 bases, leaving 11 bases between them. This CDR3 spans 15 amino acids. CDR3 bases: TGCGCCAGCAGCCAAGACCCAGCGGAGCCCTACGAGCAGTACTTC. Amino acids: CASSQDPAEPYEQYF.

This clonotype was found many times. The chain is built from TRBV27 and TRBJ1-5, with TRBD1 as a possible D gene (5 bases). The length of the CDR3 is 15 residues. CDR1 MNHEY and CDR2 SMNVEV come from the germline V gene (reference sequence). Trimming took 3 bases from V and 2 from J, leaving 11 bases between them. The DNA of the CDR3 is TGTGCCAGCAGTTTGATCGGAGGGGGCAATCAGCCCCAGCATTTT. It is translated as CASSLIGGGNQPQHF.

This clonotype was detected a few times. The V call is TRBV7-8, the J call TRBJ1-1, with D uncertain. V lost 5 bases to trimming and J lost 0 bases, with 10 bases between them. The V gene's germline CDR1 is SGHVS and CDR2 FQNEAQ. This CDR3 comprises 14 residues. The CDR3 region is CASSRARLNTEAFF. As DNA, the CDR3 is TGTGCCAGCAGCCGGGCCAGATTGAACACTGAAGCTTTCTTT.

This clonotype was seen at least ten times. The J gene is TRBJ2-7, the V gene TRBV5-5, with D possibly TRBD1 on 5 matching bases. V lost 4 bases, J lost 3 bases, and 20 bases lay in between. Per germline, CDR1 SGHKS and CDR2 YYEKEE (reference sequence). This CDR3 is built from 16 residues. The CDR3 spells CASSPTRQSQYYEQYF. CDR3 DNA: TGTGCCAGCAGCCCCACGAGACAGAGCCAATACTACGAGCAGTACTTC.

This clonotype came up many times. The chain employs TRBV5-1 and TRBJ1-1; 7 nucleotides agree with TRBD1. CDR3 length equals 16 residues. The germline gives CDR1 SGHRS, CDR2 YFSETQ. V lost 3 bases and J lost 0; bases outside the gene matches: 8. The CDR3, as DNA: TGCGCCAGCAGCTATGACAGGGACGTATTGAACACTGAAGCTTTCTTT. Translation gives CASSYDRDVLNTEAFF.

The V gene is TRBV2, the J gene TRBJ2-3; 10 bases align to TRBD2. The germline V gene has CDR1 SNHLY and CDR2 FYNNEI. This CDR3 is 15 amino acids long. Trimming removed 4 bases from V and 4 bases from J; junction bases left unmatched: 5. Here the CDR3 DNA reads TGTGCCAGCAGTGCTAGCGGGAGCCCCTCAGATACGCAGTATTTT. Protein product: CASSASGSPSDTQYF. The variable domain in full, completed from reference TRBV2 and TRBJ2-3, reads EPEVTQTPSHQVTQMGQEVILRCVPISNHLYFYWYRQILGQKVEFLVSFYNNEISEKSEIFDDQFSVERPDGSNFTLKIRSTKLEDSAMYFCASSASGSPSDTQYFGPGTRLTVL.

The chain employs TRBV20-1 and TRBJ1-4; D may be TRBD1 (6 bases). V shed 5 bases and J shed 5 bases, with 15 bases lying between them. CDR1 is DFQATT and CDR2 is SNEGSKA in the germline V gene (reference sequence). The CDR3 totals 14 residues. The CDR3 spells CSALKPGQNEKLFF. The CDR3 bases are TGCAGTGCTCTCAAACCCGGACAGAATGAAAAACTGTTTTTT.

This clonotype was detected only a few times. The chain is built from TRBV27 and TRBJ2-1, with 7 bases aligning to TRBD2. Germline values: CDR1 MNHEY, CDR2 SMNVEV (reference sequence). The V and J ends lost 0 bases and 8 bases, in that order; junction bases with no gene match: 4. The CDR3 has 14 amino acids. CDR3 protein: CASSLSIGLDEQFF. The CDR3 DNA sequence: TGTGCCAGCAGTTTATCCATCGGACTAGATGAGCAGTTCTTC.

The table lists this clonotype with a few counts. The rearrangement uses TRBV5-8 and TRBJ2-3; D is perhaps TRBD2 (6 bases). Germline values: CDR1 SGHTS, CDR2 YDEGEE. Trimming cost V 1 base and J 4 bases, with 19 bases left between them. The CDR3 extends over 17 amino acids. CDR3 in amino acids: CASSLRYSGEPADTQYF. The CDR3 coding sequence is TGTGCCAGCAGCTTGCGGTACTCGGGAGAGCCTGCAGATACGCAGTATTTT.

This chain joins TRBV6-2 or TRBV6-3 and TRBJ2-7; 7 bases agree with TRBD2. After removal of 4 bases from V and 2 bases from J, the junction contained 8 bases not matched to a gene. The germline V gene encodes CDR1 MNHEY and CDR2 SVGEGT. This CDR3 spans 15 amino acids. The CDR3 bases are TGTGCCAGCAGTTTTACGGGAGGATTCACCTACGAGCAGTACTTC. Its translation: CASSFTGGFTYEQYF.

This clonotype has at least ten counts. The J gene is TRBJ2-6, the V gene TRBV11-2; unclear D gene. CDR1 is SGHAT, CDR2 FQNNGV, per germline. The CDR3 is 14 amino acids. The V end lost 6 bases, the J end lost 0 bases, and 6 bases lay between the germline ends. The CDR3 region is CASSHLSGANVLTF. CDR3 bases: TGTGCCAGCAGTCACCTCTCTGGGGCCAACGTCCTGACTTTC.

The CDR3 is CASSVAGGTSPLHF. The CDR3 region has the DNA TGTGCCAGCAGCGTAGCGGGGGGAACTTCACCCCTCCACTTT. This chain connects TRBV9 to TRBJ1-6; D is perhaps TRBD1 (5 bases). The CDR3 has 14 amino acids. Germline V CDR1 and CDR2: SGDLS, YYNGEE. With 0 bases removed from V and 9 bases from J, the gap between germline ends came to 10 bases.

V and J are TRBV4-3 and TRBJ1-1, with D tentatively TRBD1 (6 bases). Germline-derived CDR1 and CDR2 are LGHNA and YSLEER. The ends were cut back, 4 bases at V and 8 bases at J, with 17 bases in the middle. The CDR3 runs 14 residues. CDR3 nucleotide sequence: TGCGCCAGCAGCCCAGCAGGCCCAGGGGAAGAAGCTTTCTTT. It is translated as CASSPAGPGEEAFF.